This TCR beta chain was documented in a study of cytomegalovirus exposure and HLA in healthy donors. As for the study in general: As an earlier analysis found, some 180 million T cells yielded 95 million to 130 million unique TCR beta sequences. Study-wide findings and caveats: Later on, a genetic analysis was performed. It linked a missense variant in DCLRE1C with V- and J-gene trimming of TCR beta. According to an earlier analysis, most TCR beta V segments yielded productive rearrangements about 90% or about 30% of the time. Researchers reported from a later analysis that most CMV-associated TCR beta chains appeared HLA-restricted.

PCR involved 60 Vbeta and 13 Jbeta primers. Here immunoSEQ multiplex PCR was the method, and the copy in TCRdb shows in-frame clones only, minus some. The data hold around 200,000 clones, with approximately 86% observed a single time. Trimming took 5 bases from V and 4 from J, leaving 12 bases between them. Germline V gene data show CDR1 as SGHRS and CDR2 as YFSETQ. The CDR3 sequence is 14 residues long. This clone was detected once. Its matching antigen is unknown. Sequenced: PBMCs. The chain combines TRBV5-1 with TRBJ2-2, with D unclear. This TCR derives from a woman aged 30 to 39 in good health and CMV-seronegative. CDR3 loop: CASRGDALTGELFF. DNA of the CDR3: TGCGCCAGCAGAGGAGACGCTCTCACCGGGGAGCTGTTTTTT.